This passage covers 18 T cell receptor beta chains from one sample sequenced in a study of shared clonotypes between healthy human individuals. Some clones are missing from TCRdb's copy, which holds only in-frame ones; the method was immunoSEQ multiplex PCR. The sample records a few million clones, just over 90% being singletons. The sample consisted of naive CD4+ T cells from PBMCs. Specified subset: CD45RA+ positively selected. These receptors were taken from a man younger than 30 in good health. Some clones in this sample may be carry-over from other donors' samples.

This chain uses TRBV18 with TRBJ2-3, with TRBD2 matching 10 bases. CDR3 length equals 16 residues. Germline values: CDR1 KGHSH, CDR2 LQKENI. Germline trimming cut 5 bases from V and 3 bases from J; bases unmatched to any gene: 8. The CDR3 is CASSETSGTGTDTQYF. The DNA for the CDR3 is TGTGCCAGCTCAGAAACTAGCGGGACGGGGACAGATACGCAGTATTTT.

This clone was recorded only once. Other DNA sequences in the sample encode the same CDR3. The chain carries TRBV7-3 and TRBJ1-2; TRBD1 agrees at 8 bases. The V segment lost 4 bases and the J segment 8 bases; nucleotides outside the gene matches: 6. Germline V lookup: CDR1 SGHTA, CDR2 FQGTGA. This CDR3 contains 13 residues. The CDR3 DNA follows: TGTGCCAGCAGCTCAACAGGGGGTTACGGCTACACCTTC. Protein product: CASSSTGGYGYTF.

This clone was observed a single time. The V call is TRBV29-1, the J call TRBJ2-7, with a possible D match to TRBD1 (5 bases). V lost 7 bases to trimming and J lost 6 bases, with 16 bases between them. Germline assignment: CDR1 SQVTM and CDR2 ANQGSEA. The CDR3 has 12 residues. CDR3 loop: CSAQTESLEQYF. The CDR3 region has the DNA TGCAGCGCCCAGACAGAATCTCTCGAGCAGTACTTC.

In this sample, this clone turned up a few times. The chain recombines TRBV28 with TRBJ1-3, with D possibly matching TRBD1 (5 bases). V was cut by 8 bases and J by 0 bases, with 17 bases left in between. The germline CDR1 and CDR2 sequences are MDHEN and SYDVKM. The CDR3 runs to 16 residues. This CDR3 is CASHGGAGFSGNTIYF. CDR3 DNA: TGTGCCAGCCACGGTGGGGCAGGTTTCTCTGGAAACACCATATATTTT.

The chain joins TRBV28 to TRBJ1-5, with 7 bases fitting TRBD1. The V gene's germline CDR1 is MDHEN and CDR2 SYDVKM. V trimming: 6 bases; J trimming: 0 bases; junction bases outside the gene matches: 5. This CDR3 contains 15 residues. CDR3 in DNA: TGTGCCAGCAGGTCACAGGGGATTAGCAATCAGCCCCAGCATTTT. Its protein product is CASRSQGISNQPQHF.

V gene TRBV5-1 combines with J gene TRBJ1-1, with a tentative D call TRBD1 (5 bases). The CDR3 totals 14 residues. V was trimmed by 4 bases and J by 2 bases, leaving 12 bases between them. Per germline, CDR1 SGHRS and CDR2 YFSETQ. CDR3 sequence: CASSPQTVNTEAFF. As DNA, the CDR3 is TGCGCCAGCAGCCCACAGACAGTTAACACTGAAGCTTTCTTT.

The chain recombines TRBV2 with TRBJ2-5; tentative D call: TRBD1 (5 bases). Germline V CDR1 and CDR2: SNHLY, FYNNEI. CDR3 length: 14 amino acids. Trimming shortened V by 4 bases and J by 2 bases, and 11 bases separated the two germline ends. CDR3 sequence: CASSVVDIQETQYF. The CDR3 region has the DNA TGTGCCAGCAGTGTAGTGGACATACAAGAGACCCAGTACTTC.

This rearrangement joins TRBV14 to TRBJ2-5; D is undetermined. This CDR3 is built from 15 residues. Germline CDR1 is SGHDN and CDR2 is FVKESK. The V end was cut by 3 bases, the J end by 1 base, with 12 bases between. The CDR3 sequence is CASSHQTRAQETQYF. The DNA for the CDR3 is TGTGCCAGCAGCCACCAGACTCGAGCCCAAGAGACCCAGTACTTC.

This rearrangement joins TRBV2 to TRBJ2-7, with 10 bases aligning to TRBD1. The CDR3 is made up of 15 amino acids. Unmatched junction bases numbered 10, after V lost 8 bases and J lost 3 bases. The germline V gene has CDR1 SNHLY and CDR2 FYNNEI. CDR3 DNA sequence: TGTGCCAGCGCTAATGAAGGACAGGGGGGCTACGAGCAGTACTTC. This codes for CASANEGQGGYEQYF.

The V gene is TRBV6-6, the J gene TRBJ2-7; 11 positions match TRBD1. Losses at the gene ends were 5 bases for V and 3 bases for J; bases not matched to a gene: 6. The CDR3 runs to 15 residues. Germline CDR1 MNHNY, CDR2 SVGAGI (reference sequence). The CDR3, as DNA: TGTGCCAGCAGTCAGCCCGGGACAGGGGGCTACGAGCAGTACTTC. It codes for CASSQPGTGGYEQYF.

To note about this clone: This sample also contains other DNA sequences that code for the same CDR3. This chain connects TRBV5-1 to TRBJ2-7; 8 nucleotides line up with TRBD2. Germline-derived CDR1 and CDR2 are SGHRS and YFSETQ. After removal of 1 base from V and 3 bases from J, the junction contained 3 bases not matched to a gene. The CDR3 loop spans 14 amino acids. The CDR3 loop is CASSLQGTSYEQYF. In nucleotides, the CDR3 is TGCGCCAGCAGCTTGCAAGGGACTAGCTACGAGCAGTACTTC.

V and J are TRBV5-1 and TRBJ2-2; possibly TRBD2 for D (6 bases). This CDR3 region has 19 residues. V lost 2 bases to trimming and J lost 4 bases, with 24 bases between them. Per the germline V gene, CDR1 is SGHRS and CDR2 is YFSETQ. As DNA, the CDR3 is TGCGCCAGCAGCTTTTTCATCGACGAGACTAGGGGTCCCACCGGGGAGCTGTTTTTT. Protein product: CASSFFIDETRGPTGELFF.

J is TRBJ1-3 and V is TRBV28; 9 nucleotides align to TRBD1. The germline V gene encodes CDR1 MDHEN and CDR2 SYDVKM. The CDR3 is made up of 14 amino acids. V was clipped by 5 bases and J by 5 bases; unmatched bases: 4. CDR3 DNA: TGTGCCAGCAGTCTACAGGGGGCAAGAAACACCATATATTTT. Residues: CASSLQGARNTIYF.

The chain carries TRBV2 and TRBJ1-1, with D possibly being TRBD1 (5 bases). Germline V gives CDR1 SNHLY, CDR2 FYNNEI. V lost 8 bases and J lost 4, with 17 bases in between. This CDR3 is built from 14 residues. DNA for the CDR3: TGTGCCAGCCTAACGTCGGGGCCACGCACTGAAGCTTTCTTT. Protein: CASLTSGPRTEAFF.

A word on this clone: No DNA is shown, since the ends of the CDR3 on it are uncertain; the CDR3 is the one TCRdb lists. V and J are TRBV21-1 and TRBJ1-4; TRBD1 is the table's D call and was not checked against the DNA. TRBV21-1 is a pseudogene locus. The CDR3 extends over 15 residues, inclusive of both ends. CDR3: CASSKWGQGNEKLFF.

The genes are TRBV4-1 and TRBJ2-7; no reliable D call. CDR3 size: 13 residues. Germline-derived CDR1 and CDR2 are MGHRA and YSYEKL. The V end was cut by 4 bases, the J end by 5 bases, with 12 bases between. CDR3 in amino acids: CASSLSRDHEQYF. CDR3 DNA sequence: TGCGCCAGCAGCCTTTCTAGGGATCACGAGCAGTACTTC.

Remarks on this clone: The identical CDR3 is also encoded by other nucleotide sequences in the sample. The CDR3 coding sequence is TGCGCCAGCAGCTCCCTCGGGGGCGCGTACGAGCAGTACTTC. This translates into CASSSLGGAYEQYF. The V and J genes are TRBV5-1 and TRBJ2-7; the D call may be TRBD1 or TRBD2 (6 bases each). Germline CDR1 SGHRS, CDR2 YFSETQ. CDR3 size: 14 residues. Between the trimmed V and J ends, which lost 3 bases and 4 bases, there was a span of 14 bases.

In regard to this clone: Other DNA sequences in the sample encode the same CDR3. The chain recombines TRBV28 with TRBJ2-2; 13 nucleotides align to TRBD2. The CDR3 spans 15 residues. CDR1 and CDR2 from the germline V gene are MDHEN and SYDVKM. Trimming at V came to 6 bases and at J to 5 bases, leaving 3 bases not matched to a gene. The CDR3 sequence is CASRPGLAGTGELFF. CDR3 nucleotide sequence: TGTGCCAGCAGACCGGGACTAGCGGGAACCGGGGAGCTGTTTTTT.